A selection of T cell receptor beta chains follows, all from one sample in a study of blood T cell repertoires in COVID-19. TCRdb's table, derived via immunoSEQ multiplex PCR, lists solely in-frame clones and lacks some. This sample carries about 250,000 clones, 80% to 90% of them seen once, and the ten largest clones take around 0.84%. Sequenced material: peripheral blood. The receptor source for this set is a man younger than 40 with acute or convalescent COVID-19. CDR3s include the opening cysteine and the closing phenylalanine or tryptophan. The order of the fields is D gene, V gene, clone size, J gene, CDR3 DNA, CDR3 protein. The D gene is left open where the match is weak. The size entry is marked missing in some rows and otherwise reads once, few, many or a size class.

d_gene: -; v_gene: TRBV7-6; abundance: -; j_gene: TRBJ2-3; CDR3nt: TGTGCCAGCAGCTTGTTCGGTTTGGTCACAGATACGCAGTATTTT; CDR3aa: CASSLFGLVTDTQYF
d_gene: TRBD1; v_gene: TRBV19; abundance: -; j_gene: TRBJ1-1; CDR3nt: TGTGCCAGTAGTCCCAGACAGGGGTTCACTGAAGCTTTCTTT; CDR3aa: CASSPRQGFTEAFF
d_gene: -; v_gene: TRBV30; abundance: -; j_gene: TRBJ1-6; CDR3nt: TGTGCCTGGAGTGTTTCAGTGAATTCACCCCTCCACTTT; CDR3aa: CAWSVSVNSPLHF
d_gene: -; v_gene: TRBV6-5; abundance: -; j_gene: TRBJ1-1; CDR3nt: TGTGCCAGCAGTTACTCGCACAGCAACACTGAAGCTTTCTTT; CDR3aa: CASSYSHSNTEAFF
d_gene: -; v_gene: TRBV11-1; abundance: -; j_gene: TRBJ1-4; CDR3nt: TGTGCCAGCAGCCCGGGTGGGAGAGAAGAAAAACTGTTTTTT; CDR3aa: CASSPGGREEKLFF
d_gene: -; v_gene: TRBV3-1/TRBV3-2; abundance: -; j_gene: TRBJ2-5; CDR3nt: TGTGCCAGCAGCCAAGTCGTGGGGCCCCAAGAGACCCAGTACTTC; CDR3aa: CASSQVVGPQETQYF
d_gene: -; v_gene: TRBV5-6; abundance: -; j_gene: TRBJ1-3; CDR3nt: TGTGCCAGCAGCTTGGCGGGATCTGGAAACACCATATATTTT; CDR3aa: CASSLAGSGNTIYF
d_gene: TRBD1; v_gene: TRBV19; abundance: -; j_gene: TRBJ1-1; CDR3nt: TGTGCCAGTAGCCCCCGGCAGGGGGACCAAGACACTGAAGCTTTCTTT; CDR3aa: CASSPRQGDQDTEAFF
d_gene: TRBD1; v_gene: TRBV15; abundance: once; j_gene: TRBJ1-6; CDR3nt: TGTGCCACCAGCAGAGATCTTGCCGGGACAGGGAACTCACCCCTCCACTTT; CDR3aa: CATSRDLAGTGNSPLHF
d_gene: -; v_gene: TRBV5-8; abundance: -; j_gene: TRBJ1-2; CDR3nt: TGTGCCAGCAGCTTATGGACAGTGGGTAACAGTGGCTACACCTTC; CDR3aa: CASSLWTVGNSGYTF
d_gene: -; v_gene: TRBV7-3; abundance: -; j_gene: TRBJ2-1; CDR3nt: TGTGCCAGCAGCCCACCGGGCGGGGTTGGTGAGCAGTTCTTC; CDR3aa: CASSPPGGVGEQFF
d_gene: TRBD1; v_gene: TRBV27; abundance: -; j_gene: TRBJ1-2; CDR3nt: TGTGCCAGCAGTTTAAGCCCCGGGACAGGGGGCGGCTACACCTTC; CDR3aa: CASSLSPGTGGGYTF
d_gene: -; v_gene: TRBV6-1; abundance: -; j_gene: TRBJ1-5; CDR3nt: TGTGCCAGCAGTGCCGTAACCAACAGGGTTGACCAGCCCCAGCATTTT; CDR3aa: CASSAVTNRVDQPQHF
d_gene: TRBD1; v_gene: TRBV7-9; abundance: -; j_gene: TRBJ1-2; CDR3nt: TGTGCCAGCAGCCAGGGGACAGCCTATGGCTACACCTTC; CDR3aa: CASSQGTAYGYTF
d_gene: -; v_gene: TRBV4-2; abundance: -; j_gene: TRBJ2-1; CDR3nt: TGTGCCAGCAGCCAAGCGTTTTCTGCCTACAATGAGCAGTTCTTC; CDR3aa: CASSQAFSAYNEQFF
d_gene: -; v_gene: TRBV5-1; abundance: -; j_gene: TRBJ2-7; CDR3nt: TGCGCCAGCAGTTTTTCTACCGGGACACTTTCTAGGGAGCAGTACTTC; CDR3aa: CASSFSTGTLSREQYF
d_gene: TRBD2; v_gene: TRBV14; abundance: -; j_gene: TRBJ2-1; CDR3nt: TGTGCCAGCAGCCCATTAGCGGGAGCCGATTACAATGAGCAGTTCTTC; CDR3aa: CASSPLAGADYNEQFF
d_gene: -; v_gene: TRBV2; abundance: -; j_gene: TRBJ2-5; CDR3nt: TGTGCCAGCATTTATTTCCCGGGGAAGACCCAGTACTTC; CDR3aa: CASIYFPGKTQYF
d_gene: -; v_gene: TRBV13; abundance: -; j_gene: TRBJ1-1; CDR3nt: TGTGCCAGCAGCCCACGAGGGACAAACTTTAACACTGAAGCTTTCTTT; CDR3aa: CASSPRGTNFNTEAFF
d_gene: -; v_gene: TRBV2; abundance: -; j_gene: TRBJ2-3; CDR3nt: TGTGCCAGCAGTGAGCGGCTCACAGATACGCAGTATTTT; CDR3aa: CASSERLTDTQYF
d_gene: -; v_gene: TRBV5-1; abundance: -; j_gene: TRBJ2-2; CDR3nt: TGCGCCAGCAGCTTGGTAGCCGGGGTAGGAACCGGGGAGCTGTTTTTT; CDR3aa: CASSLVAGVGTGELFF
d_gene: -; v_gene: TRBV19; abundance: -; j_gene: TRBJ1-2; CDR3nt: TGTGCCAGTAGTATTGACAGCCTCTATGGCTACACCTTC; CDR3aa: CASSIDSLYGYTF
d_gene: TRBD1; v_gene: TRBV28; abundance: -; j_gene: TRBJ1-2; CDR3nt: TGTGCCAGCAGTCCCCGGACAGGGAACTATGGCTACACCTTC; CDR3aa: CASSPRTGNYGYTF
d_gene: TRBD1; v_gene: TRBV5-1; abundance: -; j_gene: TRBJ2-3; CDR3nt: TGCGCCAGCAGCTGGAGGACAGGGTCCACAGATACGCAGTATTTT; CDR3aa: CASSWRTGSTDTQYF
d_gene: TRBD1; v_gene: TRBV28; abundance: once; j_gene: TRBJ1-3; CDR3nt: TGTGCCAGCAGTTTATCCGGACAGGGGGCTGGAAACACCATATATTTT; CDR3aa: CASSLSGQGAGNTIYF
d_gene: -; v_gene: TRBV5-1; abundance: -; j_gene: TRBJ2-7; CDR3nt: TGCGCCAGCAGCTTGTGGCAGGGGAGCTCCTACGAGCAGTACTTC; CDR3aa: CASSLWQGSSYEQYF
d_gene: TRBD1; v_gene: TRBV30; abundance: -; j_gene: TRBJ2-6; CDR3nt: TGTGCCTGGAGTGTACAGGGGTTCGGGGCCAACGTCCTGACTTTC; CDR3aa: CAWSVQGFGANVLTF
d_gene: TRBD2; v_gene: TRBV27; abundance: -; j_gene: TRBJ2-7; CDR3nt: TGTGCCAGCAGTTTAATTAGCGGGGCATACGAGCAGTACTTC; CDR3aa: CASSLISGAYEQYF
d_gene: -; v_gene: TRBV6-2/TRBV6-3; abundance: -; j_gene: TRBJ1-1; CDR3nt: TGTGCCAGCAGTTGGGAGACGGAGAACACTGAAGCTTTCTTT; CDR3aa: CASSWETENTEAFF
d_gene: TRBD1; v_gene: TRBV19; abundance: -; j_gene: TRBJ2-2; CDR3nt: TGTGCCAGTGGACAGGGCAGGTGGACCGGGGAGCTGTTTTTT; CDR3aa: CASGQGRWTGELFF
d_gene: -; v_gene: TRBV6-5; abundance: -; j_gene: TRBJ2-7; CDR3nt: TGTGCCAGCATGACAGATTATTACGAGCAGTACTTC; CDR3aa: CASMTDYYEQYF